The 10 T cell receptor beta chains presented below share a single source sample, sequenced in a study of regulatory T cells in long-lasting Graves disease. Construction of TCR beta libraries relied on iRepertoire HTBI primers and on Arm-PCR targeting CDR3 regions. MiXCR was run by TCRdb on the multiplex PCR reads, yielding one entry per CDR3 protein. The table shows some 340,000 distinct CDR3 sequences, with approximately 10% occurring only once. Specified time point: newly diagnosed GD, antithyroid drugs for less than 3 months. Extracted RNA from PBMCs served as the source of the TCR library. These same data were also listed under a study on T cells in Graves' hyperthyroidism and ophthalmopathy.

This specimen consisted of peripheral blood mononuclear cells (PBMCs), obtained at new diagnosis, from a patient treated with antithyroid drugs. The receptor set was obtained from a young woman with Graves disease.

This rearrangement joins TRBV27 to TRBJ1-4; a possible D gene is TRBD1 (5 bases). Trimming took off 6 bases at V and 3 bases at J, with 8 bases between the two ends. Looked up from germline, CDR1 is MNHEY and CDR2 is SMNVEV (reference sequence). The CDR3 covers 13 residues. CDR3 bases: TGTGCCAGCAGGACAGCGGCTAATGAAAAACTGTTTTTT. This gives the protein CASRTAANEKLFF. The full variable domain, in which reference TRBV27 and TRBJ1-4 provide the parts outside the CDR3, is EAQVTQNPRYLITVTGKKLTVTCSQNMNHEYMSWYRQDPGLGLRQIYYSMNVEVTDKGDVPEGYKVSRKEKRNFPLILESPSPNQTSLYFCASRTAANEKLFFGSGTQLSVL.

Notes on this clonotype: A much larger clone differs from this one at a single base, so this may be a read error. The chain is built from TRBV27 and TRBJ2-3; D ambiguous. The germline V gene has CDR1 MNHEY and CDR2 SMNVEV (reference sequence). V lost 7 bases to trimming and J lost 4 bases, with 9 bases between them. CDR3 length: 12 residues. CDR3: CASTDIADTQYF. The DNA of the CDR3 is TGTGCCAGCACCGATATCGCAGATACGCAGTATTTT.

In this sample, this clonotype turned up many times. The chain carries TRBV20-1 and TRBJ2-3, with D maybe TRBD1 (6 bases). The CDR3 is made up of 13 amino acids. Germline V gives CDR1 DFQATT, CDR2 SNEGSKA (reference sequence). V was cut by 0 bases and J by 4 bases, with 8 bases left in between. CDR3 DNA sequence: TGCAGTGCTAGAGATACAGGGTCAGATACGCAGTATTTT. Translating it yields CSARDTGSDTQYF.

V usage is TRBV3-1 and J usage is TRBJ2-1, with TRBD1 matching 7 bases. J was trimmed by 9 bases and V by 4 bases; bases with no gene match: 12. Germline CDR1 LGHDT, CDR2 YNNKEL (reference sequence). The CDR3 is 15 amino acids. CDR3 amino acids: CASSPPTGLVGEQFF. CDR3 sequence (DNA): TGTGCCAGCAGCCCGCCGACAGGGTTGGTCGGTGAGCAGTTCTTC.

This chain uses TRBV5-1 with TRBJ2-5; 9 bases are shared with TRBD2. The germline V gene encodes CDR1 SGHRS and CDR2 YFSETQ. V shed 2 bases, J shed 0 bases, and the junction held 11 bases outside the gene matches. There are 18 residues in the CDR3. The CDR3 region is CASSLVLAGGPYQETQYF. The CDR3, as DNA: TGCGCCAGCAGCTTAGTGTTGGCGGGAGGGCCGTACCAAGAGACCCAGTACTTC.

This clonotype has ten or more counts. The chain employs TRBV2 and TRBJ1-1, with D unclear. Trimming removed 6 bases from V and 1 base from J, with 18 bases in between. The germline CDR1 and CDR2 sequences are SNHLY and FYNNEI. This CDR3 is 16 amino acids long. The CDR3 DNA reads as TGTGCCAGCAGGATCAAAGACGGACTCCGGAACACTGAAGCTTTCTTT. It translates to CASRIKDGLRNTEAFF. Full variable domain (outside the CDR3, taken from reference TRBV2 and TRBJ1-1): EPEVTQTPSHQVTQMGQEVILRCVPISNHLYFYWYRQILGQKVEFLVSFYNNEISEKSEIFDDQFSVERPDGSNFTLKIRSTKLEDSAMYFCASRIKDGLRNTEAFFGQGTRLTVV.

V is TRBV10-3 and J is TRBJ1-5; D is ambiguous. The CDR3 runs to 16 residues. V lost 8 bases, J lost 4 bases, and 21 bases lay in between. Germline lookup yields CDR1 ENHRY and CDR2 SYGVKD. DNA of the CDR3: TGTGCCATCGACCCCGGACTGAAGCTAGATAATCAGCCCCAGCATTTT. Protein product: CAIDPGLKLDNQPQHF.

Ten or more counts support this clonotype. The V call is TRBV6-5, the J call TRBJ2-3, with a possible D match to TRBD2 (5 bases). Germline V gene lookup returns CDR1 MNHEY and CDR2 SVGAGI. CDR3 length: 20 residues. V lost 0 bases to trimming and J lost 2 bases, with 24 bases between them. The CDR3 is CASSYSKPPSTWRNTDTQYF. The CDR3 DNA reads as TGTGCCAGCAGTTACTCGAAGCCACCCTCCACTTGGAGGAACACAGATACGCAGTATTTT.

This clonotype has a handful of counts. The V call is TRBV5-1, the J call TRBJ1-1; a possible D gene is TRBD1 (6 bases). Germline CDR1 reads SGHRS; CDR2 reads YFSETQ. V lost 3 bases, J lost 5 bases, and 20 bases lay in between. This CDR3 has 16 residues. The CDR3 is CASSSSRGRGFTEAFF. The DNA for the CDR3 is TGCGCCAGCAGCTCGTCACGGGGGCGAGGTTTTACTGAAGCTTTCTTT.

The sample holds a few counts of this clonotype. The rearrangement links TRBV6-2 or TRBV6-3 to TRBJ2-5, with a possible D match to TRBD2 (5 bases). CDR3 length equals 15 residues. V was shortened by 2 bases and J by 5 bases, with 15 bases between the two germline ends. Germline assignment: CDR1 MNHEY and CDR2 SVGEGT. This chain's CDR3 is CASSYRGPPRETQYF. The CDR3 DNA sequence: TGTGCCAGCAGTTACCGAGGGCCCCCCCGGGAGACCCAGTACTTC.